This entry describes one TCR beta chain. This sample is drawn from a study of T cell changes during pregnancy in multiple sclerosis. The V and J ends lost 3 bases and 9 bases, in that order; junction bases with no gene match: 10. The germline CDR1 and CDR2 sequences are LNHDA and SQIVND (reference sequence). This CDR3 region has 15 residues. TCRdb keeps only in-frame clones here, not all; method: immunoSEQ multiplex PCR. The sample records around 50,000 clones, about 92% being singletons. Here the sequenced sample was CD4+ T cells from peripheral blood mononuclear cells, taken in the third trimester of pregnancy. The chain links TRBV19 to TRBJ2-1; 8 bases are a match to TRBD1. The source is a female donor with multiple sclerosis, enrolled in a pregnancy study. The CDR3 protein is CASSIWQGAGGEQFF. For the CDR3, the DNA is TGTGCCAGTAGTATCTGGCAGGGGGCCGGGGGTGAGCAGTTCTTC. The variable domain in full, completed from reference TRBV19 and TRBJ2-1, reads DGGITQSPKYLFRKEGQNVTLSCEQNLNHDAMYWYRQDPGQGLRLIYYSQIVNDFQKGDIAEGYSVSREKKESFPLTVTSAQKNPTAFYLCASSIWQGAGGEQFFGPGTRLTVL.